These 17 T cell receptor beta chains were all obtained from the same sample, sequenced in a study of blood T cell repertoires in COVID-19. Profiling relied on immunoSEQ multiplex PCR, and the TCRdb table lists in-frame clones only, not all of them. The table shows roughly 350,000 clones, with more than 85% occurring only once. Input material: PBMCs or T cells enriched from blood (not recorded which). The source is a woman between 25 and 40 years old who had recovered from COVID-19.

The chain couples TRBV6-2 or TRBV6-3 to TRBJ1-1; perhaps TRBD1 as D (5 bases). V gave up 6 bases and J gave up 5 bases, with 22 bases separating them. Per germline, CDR1 MNHEY and CDR2 SVGEGT. This CDR3 has 16 residues. In DNA, the CDR3 is TGTGCCAGCAGCCCCCCGAGGGGCTGGGGGGTTACTGAAGCTTTCTTT. Amino acids: CASSPPRGWGVTEAFF.

V is TRBV11-3 and J is TRBJ2-1; 11 nucleotides agree with TRBD2. The germline gives CDR1 SGHNT, CDR2 YENEEA. Unmatched junction bases numbered 13, after V lost 1 base and J lost 8 bases. This CDR3 contains 18 residues. The CDR3 protein is CASSLAAWASGRNDEQFF. DNA for the CDR3: TGTGCCAGCAGCTTAGCTGCCTGGGCTAGCGGGAGGAACGATGAGCAGTTCTTC.

V and J are TRBV28 and TRBJ1-1; D is unclear. This CDR3 contains 15 residues. V was clipped by 0 bases and J by 1 base, with 9 bases between them. Germline V gene lookup returns CDR1 MDHEN and CDR2 SYDVKM. Here the CDR3 reads CASSLWMSGNTEAFF. DNA of the CDR3: TGTGCCAGCAGTTTATGGATGTCAGGGAACACTGAAGCTTTCTTT. The full variable domain, its missing parts supplied by reference TRBV28 and TRBJ1-1, is DVKVTQSSRYLVKRTGEKVFLECVQDMDHENMFWYRQDPGLGLRLIYFSYDVKMKEKGDIPEGYSVSREKKERFSLILESASTNQTSMYLCASSLWMSGNTEAFFGQGTRLTVV.

The rearrangement joins TRBV12-2 to TRBJ2-7; TRBD2 is the table's D call, not checked against the DNA. TRBV12-2 is a known pseudogene. This CDR3 has 13 amino acids. The CDR3 DNA reads TGTGCAAGTCGCTGTGAACTAGCGACCGAGCAGTACTTC. Translated: CASRCELATEQYF.

The chain links TRBV4-1 to TRBJ1-2, with TRBD1 matching 10 bases. Unmatched junction bases numbered 11, after V lost 1 base and J lost 0 bases. Germline values: CDR1 MGHRA, CDR2 YSYEKL. This CDR3 contains 19 residues. The CDR3 region has the DNA TGCGCCAGCAGCCAAGTGTACGGGACAGGGGTGCTAGCTAACTATGGCTACACCTTC. Translation: CASSQVYGTGVLANYGYTF.

V is TRBV5-1 and J is TRBJ2-5, with 7 bases lining up with TRBD1. The J segment lost 4 bases and the V segment lost 2 bases, leaving 5 bases of the junction unmatched. Looked up from germline, CDR1 is SGHRS and CDR2 is YFSETQ. The CDR3 consists of 14 residues. The CDR3 DNA reads TGCGCCAGCAGCTTTAACAGGGGTCGAGAGACCCAGTACTTC. Its translation: CASSFNRGRETQYF.

The chain carries TRBV21-1 and TRBJ2-5; no DNA check was done on the table's D call, TRBD2. TRBV21-1 is reported as a pseudogene. The CDR3 covers 17 residues. CDR3 protein: CASSKWSSGGVEETQYF. CDR3 nucleotide sequence: TGTGCCAGCAGCAAATGGAGTAGCGGGGGGGTGGAGGAGACCCAGTACTTC.

This chain joins TRBV11-2 and TRBJ2-3; D is perhaps TRBD1 (5 bases). Trimming stripped 0 bases from V and 6 bases from J, with 10 bases between. The CDR3 has 14 amino acids. Germline loops: CDR1 SGHAT, CDR2 FQNNGV. The CDR3 DNA is TGTGCCAGCAGCTTAGATCTAAAGGGGGATACGCAGTATTTT. Translating gives CASSLDLKGDTQYF.

The chain has TRBV6-2 or TRBV6-3 and TRBJ2-7, with 14 bases fitting TRBD2. This CDR3 region has 17 residues. Germline loops: CDR1 MNHEY, CDR2 SVGEGT. The ends lost 6 bases at V and 6 bases at J; junction bases unmatched: 13. The CDR3 region is CASSRGTSGGPPPEQYF. CDR3 DNA sequence: TGTGCCAGCAGCCGAGGGACTAGCGGGGGACCACCCCCCGAGCAGTACTTC.

The chain has TRBV19 and TRBJ2-1; TRBD2 matches at 8 bases. The length of the CDR3 is 15 residues. The V gene's germline CDR1 is LNHDA and CDR2 SQIVND (reference sequence). The trim removed 3 bases at V and 4 bases at J, leaving 5 bases unmatched. CDR3 in DNA: TGTGCCAGTAGTATCTTAGCGGGACGGTACAATGAGCAGTTCTTC. As protein: CASSILAGRYNEQFF.

J is TRBJ2-1 and V is TRBV10-3, with TRBD2 matching over 9 bases. The CDR3 length is 15 residues. Germline lookup yields CDR1 ENHRY and CDR2 SYGVKD. The trim removed 4 bases at V and 2 bases at J, leaving 3 bases unmatched. The CDR3 loop reads CAISAAGGPYNEQFF. For the CDR3, the DNA is TGTGCCATCAGTGCGGCGGGGGGGCCCTACAATGAGCAGTTCTTC.

This chain uses TRBV29-1 with TRBJ2-5, with 7 bases that match TRBD1. The V gene end was trimmed by 8 bases and the J gene end by 4 bases; junction bases not matched to a gene: 10. CDR3 size: 13 residues. Per germline, CDR1 SQVTM and CDR2 ANQGSEA. CDR3 in amino acids: CSTHRGLGETQYF. CDR3 DNA: TGCAGCACCCACAGGGGTTTGGGAGAGACCCAGTACTTC.

The chain carries TRBV28 and TRBJ1-2; tentatively, D is TRBD1 (6 bases). The CDR3 has 15 amino acids. Germline V lookup: CDR1 MDHEN, CDR2 SYDVKM. V dropped 3 bases and J dropped 5 bases, with 16 bases sitting between them. The CDR3 region is CASSFYSIGGYGYTF. CDR3 DNA sequence: TGTGCCAGCAGTTTTTACAGTATAGGGGGATATGGCTACACCTTC.

The genes are TRBV28 and TRBJ2-5, with 7 bases that match TRBD1. The germline V gene encodes CDR1 MDHEN and CDR2 SYDVKM. The CDR3 extends over 15 amino acids. After removal of 6 bases from V and 5 bases from J, the junction contained 12 bases not matched to a gene. The CDR3, as DNA: TGTGCCAGCAGACCCTACAGGGGAAAGTGGGAGACCCAGTACTTC. Translation: CASRPYRGKWETQYF.

V usage is TRBV13 and J usage is TRBJ2-1; D call uncertain. The germline V and J ends were trimmed by 5 bases and 0 bases, with 14 bases remaining between them. The CDR3 is made up of 16 amino acids. The germline CDR1 and CDR2 sequences are PRHDT and FYEKMQ (reference sequence). Written as DNA, the CDR3 is TGTGCCAGCAGCCTTAACGGGTTTAGCTCCTACAATGAGCAGTTCTTC. Its translation is CASSLNGFSSYNEQFF.

The chain uses TRBV9 and TRBJ2-5; TRBD1 matches at 7 bases. CDR3 length equals 15 residues. Trimming at V came to 0 bases and at J to 2 bases, leaving 4 bases not matched to a gene. Germline-derived CDR1 and CDR2 are SGDLS and YYNGEE. The CDR3 is CASSVAGGIQETQYF. Here the CDR3 DNA reads TGTGCCAGCAGCGTAGCAGGGGGTATACAAGAGACCCAGTACTTC.

This clone was counted once. The CDR3 is CASSYRTSGGLWAGELFF. DNA of the CDR3: TGTGCCAGCAGTTACCGGACTAGCGGGGGGCTCTGGGCCGGGGAGCTGTTTTTT. The chain couples TRBV6-2 or TRBV6-3 to TRBJ2-2, with 14 nucleotides matching TRBD2. With V trimmed by 2 bases and J by 6 bases, 8 bases remained unmatched. The CDR3 is 18 amino acids. Germline-derived CDR1 and CDR2 are MNHEY and SVGEGT.